These 13 T cell receptor beta chains originate from one sample sequenced in a study of cytomegalovirus exposure and HLA in healthy donors (dated by TCRdb to 2016 to 2017). To prepare the library, the immunoSEQ multiplex PCR assay was applied. For the multiplex PCR, a mixture combining 60 forward primers for TCR Vbeta segments and 13 reverse primers for TCR Jbeta segments was used. Entries here come from immuneACCESS through TCRdb and include only in-frame sequences with V and J called. Some clones fail to appear in such tables; in the studies checked, an unresolved V gene covers under half of the shortfall, and the cause of the remainder is unknown. The sample profile shows 90,000 to 110,000 clones; 78% of them were found once. Roughly 1.2% of the sample is in the top ten clones. The source material was PBMCs. These receptors all come from a man aged 25-40 years in good health and CMV-seronegative.

V gene TRBV13 combines with J gene TRBJ2-1, with 11 positions matching TRBD2. Trimming took 5 bases from V and 6 from J; bases not matched to a gene: 6. Germline-derived CDR1 and CDR2 are PRHDT and FYEKMQ (reference sequence). The CDR3 has 15 residues. CDR3 DNA sequence: TGTGCCAGCAGCATTAGCGGGGGGGCAGTCAATGAGCAGTTCTTC. Amino acids: CASSISGGAVNEQFF.

The J gene is TRBJ1-2, the V gene TRBV7-2; 11 nucleotides agree with TRBD1. The CDR3 extends over 16 amino acids. After removal of 5 bases from V and 7 bases from J, the junction contained 12 bases not matched to a gene. Germline V gives CDR1 SGHTA, CDR2 FQGNSA. Here the CDR3 reads CASSTTFGQGAGGYTF. Written as DNA, the CDR3 is TGTGCCAGCAGCACTACATTCGGACAGGGGGCGGGTGGCTACACCTTC.

There are a few counts of this clone. The V call is TRBV4-1, the J call TRBJ1-2; 7 bases match TRBD1. The CDR3 sequence is 12 residues long. Germline loops: CDR1 MGHRA, CDR2 YSYEKL. Unmatched junction bases numbered 3, after V lost 10 bases and J lost 1 base. The CDR3 sequence is CATRDSNYGYTF. Here the CDR3 DNA reads TGCGCCACTCGGGACAGTAACTATGGCTACACCTTC.

This chain joins TRBV9 and TRBJ2-7, with D unclear. The CDR3 extends over 14 amino acids. The germline V and J ends were trimmed by 0 bases and 1 base, with 8 bases remaining between them. Germline CDR1 reads SGDLS; CDR2 reads YYNGEE. The chain's CDR3 is CASSVEPNSYEQYF. Written as DNA, the CDR3 is TGTGCCAGCAGCGTAGAGCCCAATTCCTACGAGCAGTACTTC.

The rearrangement joins TRBV7-6 to TRBJ2-7, with D tentatively TRBD1 (5 bases). The CDR3 extends over 16 amino acids. The germline CDR1 and CDR2 sequences are SGHVS and FNYEAQ. The V end lost 5 bases, the J end lost 2 bases, and 19 bases lay between the germline ends. In DNA, the CDR3 is TGTGCCAGCAGCCAAGGGGCGGAAGCATTCACCTACGAGCAGTACTTC. Its protein is CASSQGAEAFTYEQYF.

The chain recombines TRBV13 with TRBJ1-1, with TRBD1 matching over 7 bases. CDR1 and CDR2 from the germline V gene are PRHDT and FYEKMQ (reference sequence). CDR3 size: 17 residues. With 5 bases clipped from V and 0 bases from J, the junction kept 12 bases outside the gene matches. The CDR3 loop is CASSGGRDSTMNTEAFF. As DNA, the CDR3 is TGTGCCAGCAGCGGAGGGCGGGACAGCACTATGAACACTGAAGCTTTCTTT.

The chain has TRBV5-8 and TRBJ2-7; 7 bases match TRBD1. The CDR3 totals 13 residues. The J segment lost 1 base and the V segment lost 8 bases, leaving 6 bases of the junction unmatched. CDR1 SGHTS and CDR2 YDEGEE come from the germline V gene. DNA of the CDR3: TGTGCCAGTCCTCCGACAGGGTCCTACGAGCAGTACTTC. As protein: CASPPTGSYEQYF. Full variable domain (outside the CDR3, taken from reference TRBV5-8 and TRBJ2-7): EAGVTQSPTHLIKTRGQQATLRCSPISGHTSVYWYQQALGLGLQFLLWYDEGEERNRGNFPPRFSGRQFPNYSSELNVNALELEDSALYLCASPPTGSYEQYFGPGTRLTVT.

This chain connects TRBV5-1 to TRBJ2-3, with D possibly matching TRBD1 (5 bases). Germline-derived CDR1 and CDR2 are SGHRS and YFSETQ. The CDR3 runs to 14 residues. Trimming pared 4 bases from V and 2 bases from J, leaving 11 bases between. The CDR3 loop is CASSRLGATDTQYF. In DNA, the CDR3 is TGCGCCAGCAGCCGGCTTGGGGCCACAGATACGCAGTATTTT. Using reference TRBV5-1 and TRBJ2-3 for the parts outside the CDR3, the full variable domain is KAGVTQTPRYLIKTRGQQVTLSCSPISGHRSVSWYQQTPGQGLQFLFEYFSETQRNKGNFPGRFSGRQFSNSRSEMNVSTLELGDSALYLCASSRLGATDTQYFGPGTRLTVL.

This chain links TRBV5-4 with TRBJ2-1; 8 bases align to TRBD2. Losses at the gene ends were 10 bases for V and 7 bases for J; bases not matched to a gene: 10. This CDR3 is 13 amino acids long. The germline gives CDR1 SGHNT, CDR2 YYREEE (reference sequence). The CDR3 coding sequence is TGTGCCGGCCAAAGCGGGGGTAGGAATGAGCAGTTCTTC. Its translation: CAGQSGGRNEQFF.

The chain employs TRBV6-5 and TRBJ2-7, with 11 bases lining up with TRBD1. V lost 2 bases, J lost 6 bases, and 6 bases stayed unmatched. CDR1 and CDR2 from the germline V gene are MNHEY and SVGAGI. The length of the CDR3 is 15 residues. The CDR3 DNA sequence: TGTGCCAGCAGTTACGTAGGACAGGGGGCCCGCGAGCAGTACTTC. The encoded protein is CASSYVGQGAREQYF.

The genes are TRBV4-3 and TRBJ2-2; D gene unclear. The length of the CDR3 is 16 residues. Germline loops: CDR1 LGHNA, CDR2 YSLEER. Between the trimmed V and J ends, which lost 3 bases and 2 bases, there was a span of 13 bases. As DNA, the CDR3 is TGCGCCAGCAGCCAGCACCTGGCCGATAACACCGGGGAGCTGTTTTTT. Amino acid sequence: CASSQHLADNTGELFF.

The CDR3: CASIGQGNGNQPQHF. CDR3 nucleotide sequence: TGTGCCAGTATAGGACAGGGAAACGGCAATCAGCCCCAGCATTTT. The chain employs TRBV19 and TRBJ1-5, with 8 bases matching TRBD1. In germline, CDR1 is LNHDA, CDR2 SQIVND (reference sequence). The length of the CDR3 is 15 residues. The trim removed 7 bases at V and 2 bases at J, leaving 7 bases unmatched.

The V gene is TRBV11-2, the J gene TRBJ2-7; a weak D match, TRBD1 (6 bases). The germline gives CDR1 SGHAT, CDR2 FQNNGV. The CDR3 is 16 amino acids. Trimming removed 3 bases at V and 3 bases at J, with 18 bases between. CDR3 DNA: TGTGCCAGCAGCTTGGGAAAAGGACAGAGGAGCTACGAGCAGTACTTC. Translated: CASSLGKGQRSYEQYF.